The entry below describes one T cell receptor beta chain. It has no known antigen specificity. No much larger clone exists at a distance of one base, and base qualities are not known. These data belong to a study of blood T cell repertoires in COVID-19 (dated by TCRdb to the early 2020s). About the full investigation: Collaborator samples came from the United States, Italy and Spain and covered acute and convalescent phases of COVID-19. Deeply sampled blood TCRbeta repertoires from subjects exposed to, actively infected with, or recovered from COVID-19 were included in the dataset. Where available, HLA class I and class II types were obtained from metadata supplied by the sample provider rather than from assay-based typing. A freely available public database, intended as a resource for researchers studying the immune response to SARS-CoV-2, is where the repertoires were released. The material from the prospective study consisted of cDNA or gDNA derived from T cells, B-cell-depleted T cells, or PBMCs. Samples were obtained from the ongoing ImmuneRACE study (first 160 participants) and from 1,254 subjects provided by 6 global collaborators. A de-identified subject ID, COVID-19 status, age in years and sex were almost always included in the sample metadata. The paper's findings and limits, for the study overall: Clinical and demographic metadata were provided uncurated, with the amount varying by source and participant.

The collaborating institutions used their own protocols to collect whole blood in K2EDTA tubes. For TCRbeta analysis, collaborator samples were shipped as frozen whole blood, as isolated PBMCs, or as DNA extracted from either sample type. The germline V gene yields MDHEN for CDR1 and SYDVKM for CDR2. From its cysteine to its phenylalanine, the CDR3 spans 13 amino acids. CDR3 DNA is the only sequence kept; it has 39 bases, read in frame from the first base. Relative to germline, V is 7 bases shorter and J is 3 bases shorter, with 12 bases between their ends. TCRbeta CDR3 regions were amplified from genomic DNA by means of the immunoSEQ Assay, a bias-controlled multiplex PCR. Per the original workflow: The number of nucleated cells in each sample was estimated by amplification of reference gene primers within the assay. To quantify the absolute abundance of each unique TCRbeta CDR3 rearrangement, sequence reads were collapsed and filtered. For each sample, productive Simpson clonality was calculated by taking the square root of Simpson's diversity index across productive rearrangements. TCRdb stores this immuneACCESS table with in-frame sequences only. Part of the clones is absent; in the studies checked, under half of the shortfall reflects unresolved V genes, and no reason is known for the rest. V, J and clone size were drawn from that table, and D and trimming were deduced from the DNA. This sample lists 40,000 to 55,000 clones; more than 85% were detected once. The ten largest clones add up to more than 8% of the sample.

The receptor was derived from a woman of 80 years or more with acute or convalescent COVID-19. The chain links TRBV28 with TRBJ1-2; too little of a D gene remains to name it. Sequencing was carried out using peripheral blood. The CDR3 is CASTEGRDYGYTF. The DNA reads as follows: TGTGCCAGCACGGAGGGTAGAGACTATGGCTACACCTTC.